This TCR beta chain is drawn from a study of technical replicates of blood from a handful of donors. Profiling relied on immunoSEQ multiplex PCR, and the TCRdb table lists in-frame clones only, not all of them. The profile shows tens of thousands of clones, approximately 95% of them singletons. V dropped 0 bases and J dropped 2; count of bases not matched to a gene: 5. CDR3 length: 15 amino acids. The V gene's germline CDR1 is SGDLS and CDR2 YYNGEE. The sequence was obtained from a human donor in good health. The specimen sequenced was T cells isolated from PBMCs. The V and J genes are TRBV9 and TRBJ2-7; TRBD1 matches at 7 bases. The DNA for the CDR3 is TGTGCCAGCAGCGTAGAAAGGACAGGAGCCTACGAGCAGTACTTC. Amino acid sequence: CASSVERTGAYEQYF.